These T cell receptor beta chains were read from a single sample in a study of cytomegalovirus exposure and HLA in healthy donors. Assay: immunoSEQ multiplex PCR; the TCRdb copy retains only in-frame clones and omits some. The sample holds about 160,000 clones, more than 75% seen once. Input material: PBMCs. The origin of the receptors is a girl aged 2 to 10 in good health and CMV-seropositive. Both conserved end residues are part of each CDR3. The D gene is left open where the match is weak. Size is omitted from some rows. Given values are once, few, many or a class for expanded clones.

size: NA
J: TRBJ1-4
D: NA
V: TRBV5-1
DNA: TGCGCCAGCAGCTACACAGGGAAATCAACTAATGAAAAACTGTTTTTT
CDR3: CASSYTGKSTNEKLFF

size: NA
J: TRBJ2-2
D: TRBD2
V: TRBV30
DNA: TGTGCCTGGAGTCCGCCCTCCACTAGCGTGCCCGGGGAGCTGTTTTTT
CDR3: CAWSPPSTSVPGELFF

size: few
J: TRBJ2-5
D: NA
V: TRBV18
DNA: TGTGCCAGCTCACCACCAGGGGCGGGGGAGACCCAGTACTTC
CDR3: CASSPPGAGETQYF

size: NA
J: TRBJ1-1
D: NA
V: TRBV2
DNA: TGTGCCAGCAGTAACAGAAATGAAGCTTTCTTT
CDR3: CASSNRNEAFF

size: NA
J: TRBJ1-2
D: NA
V: TRBV6-1
DNA: TGTGCCAGCACCCACCAGGGCCGCTACACCTTC
CDR3: CASTHQGRYTF

size: NA
J: TRBJ2-5
D: NA
V: TRBV5-1
DNA: TGCGCCAGCAGCCCGTATAGGACAATCCTGCTCCAAGAGACCCAGTACTTC
CDR3: CASSPYRTILLQETQYF

size: NA
J: TRBJ2-3
D: NA
V: TRBV28
DNA: TGTGCCAGCAGTTTAGCGGAGAACACAGATACGCAGTATTTT
CDR3: CASSLAENTDTQYF

size: NA
J: TRBJ2-1
D: TRBD2
V: TRBV9
DNA: TGTGCCAGCAGCGTAGAGCCAACGGGAGGTTACAATGAGCAGTTCTTC
CDR3: CASSVEPTGGYNEQFF

size: NA
J: TRBJ2-1
D: TRBD2
V: TRBV19
DNA: TGTGCCAGTAGTATACCCCTAGCGGGAGCTCCTGAGCAGTTCTTC
CDR3: CASSIPLAGAPEQFF

size: NA
J: TRBJ2-6
D: TRBD1
V: TRBV4-1
DNA: TGCGCCAGCAGCCAAGTGCAAGGGACAGGGGCGTCTGGGGCCAACGTCCTGACTTTC
CDR3: CASSQVQGTGASGANVLTF

size: NA
J: TRBJ2-5
D: NA
V: TRBV7-9
DNA: TGTGCCAGCAGCTCTTCAGGACAAGAGACCCAGTACTTC
CDR3: CASSSSGQETQYF

size: NA
J: TRBJ2-7
D: TRBD2
V: TRBV7-9
DNA: TGTGCCACCAGGGGACTAGCGGGAGGGAAGTGGGACTACGAGCAGTACTTC
CDR3: CATRGLAGGKWDYEQYF

size: NA
J: TRBJ2-5
D: TRBD2
V: TRBV7-9
DNA: TGTGCCAGCGGACTAGCGGGAGCGGAGACCCAGTACTTC
CDR3: CASGLAGAETQYF

size: once
J: TRBJ2-2
D: TRBD1
V: TRBV10-3
DNA: TGTGCCATCAGTGAGACTGACAGGGGCACCGGGGAGCTGTTTTTT
CDR3: CAISETDRGTGELFF

size: few
J: TRBJ2-1
D: NA
V: TRBV5-1
DNA: TGCGCCAGCAGCTTGTCGGGTGAGCAGTTCTTC
CDR3: CASSLSGEQFF

size: once
J: TRBJ2-3
D: TRBD2
V: TRBV6-1
DNA: TGTGCCAGCCTACTAGCGGGGGCCACAGATACGCAGTATTTT
CDR3: CASLLAGATDTQYF

size: few
J: TRBJ1-1
D: NA
V: TRBV9
DNA: TGTGCCAGCAGCGTAACAGGGATGAACACTGAAGCTTTCTTT
CDR3: CASSVTGMNTEAFF

size: NA
J: TRBJ2-5
D: NA
V: TRBV13
DNA: TGTGCCAGCAGCTTAACCGGGATGGGAGAGACCCAGTACTTC
CDR3: CASSLTGMGETQYF

size: NA
J: TRBJ2-6
D: TRBD2
V: TRBV7-9
DNA: TGTGCCAGCAGCCAAAGGTACGGACTAGGGAGGGCCAACGTCCTGACTTTC
CDR3: CASSQRYGLGRANVLTF

size: once
J: TRBJ2-7
D: NA
V: TRBV13
DNA: TGTGCCAGCAGCCTTCCGGGACTCCCAGCAGAGCAGTACTTC
CDR3: CASSLPGLPAEQYF

size: few
J: TRBJ2-3
D: NA
V: TRBV10-3
DNA: TGTGCCATCAGTGAGTTCCGAGATACGCAGTATTTT
CDR3: CAISEFRDTQYF

size: NA
J: TRBJ1-1
D: TRBD1
V: TRBV5-1
DNA: TGCGCCAGCAGCTTGCAGGGGGCAACTGAAGCTTTCTTT
CDR3: CASSLQGATEAFF

size: NA
J: TRBJ2-1
D: NA
V: TRBV4-1
DNA: TGCGCCAGCAGCCAAGTTACAGGGCGATCTTACAATGAGCAGTTCTTC
CDR3: CASSQVTGRSYNEQFF

size: NA
J: TRBJ1-6
D: NA
V: TRBV5-6
DNA: TGTGCCAGCAGCTGGAGACAGAGAAGCTCCTATAATTCACCCCTCCACTTT
CDR3: CASSWRQRSSYNSPLHF

size: NA
J: TRBJ1-1
D: NA
V: TRBV5-1
DNA: TGCGCCAGCAGCCAGGCGGACAGAAGGAGAATGAACACTGAAGCTTTCTTT
CDR3: CASSQADRRRMNTEAFF

size: NA
J: TRBJ2-1
D: TRBD2
V: TRBV19
DNA: TGTGCCAGTAGTGTTAGCATCGGGGGGGCTAGCGGGAGCAATGAGCAGTTCTTC
CDR3: CASSVSIGGASGSNEQFF

size: few
J: TRBJ2-5
D: TRBD2
V: TRBV10-2
DNA: TGCGCCAGCAGGGGCCTAGCGGGAGGGCTCAAGACCCAGTACTTC
CDR3: CASRGLAGGLKTQYF

size: NA
J: TRBJ1-5
D: NA
V: TRBV4-1
DNA: TGCGCCAGCAGCCCAAGTCAAGGAGATCAGCCCCAGCATTTT
CDR3: CASSPSQGDQPQHF

size: NA
J: TRBJ1-1
D: NA
V: TRBV19
DNA: TGTGCCAGTAGTATAGTCCAGAAGAACACTGAAGCTTTCTTT
CDR3: CASSIVQKNTEAFF

size: NA
J: TRBJ1-2
D: NA
V: TRBV28
DNA: TGTGCCAGCAGTTTAAGTCCCGGGGGTAACGGCTACACCTTC
CDR3: CASSLSPGGNGYTF

size: NA
J: TRBJ1-5
D: NA
V: TRBV7-9
DNA: TGTGCCAGCAGCCGGGACACCCGCCCCGATCAGCCCCAGCATTTT
CDR3: CASSRDTRPDQPQHF

size: NA
J: TRBJ1-2
D: NA
V: TRBV27
DNA: TGTGCCAGCAGCACGGGAACGAACTATGGCTACACCTTC
CDR3: CASSTGTNYGYTF

size: NA
J: TRBJ2-7
D: NA
V: TRBV13
DNA: TGTGCCAGCAGCTTATTAACCTACGAGCAGTACTTC
CDR3: CASSLLTYEQYF

size: NA
J: TRBJ2-3
D: NA
V: TRBV7-9
DNA: TGTGCCAGCAGCTTATGGTCTAGCGTTGAAGGGACAGATACGCAGTATTTT
CDR3: CASSLWSSVEGTDTQYF

size: NA
J: TRBJ2-1
D: TRBD1
V: TRBV10-2
DNA: TGCGCCAGCTTGGGGACAGCCTACAATGAGCAGTTCTTC
CDR3: CASLGTAYNEQFF

size: NA
J: TRBJ2-7
D: NA
V: TRBV28
DNA: TGTGCCAGCAGTTTGGGGCTTCTGGGCGAGCAGTACTTC
CDR3: CASSLGLLGEQYF

size: few
J: TRBJ2-5
D: TRBD2
V: TRBV27
DNA: TGTGCCAGCAGTCAAAGCCGCCGGGACTACCAAGAGGCCCAGTACTTC
CDR3: CASSQSRRDYQEAQYF

size: NA
J: TRBJ2-1
D: TRBD2
V: TRBV7-3
DNA: TGTGCCAGCAGCTTATGGGGCGGGAGCTCCTACAATGAGCAGTTCTTC
CDR3: CASSLWGGSSYNEQFF

size: NA
J: TRBJ1-1
D: NA
V: TRBV7-8
DNA: TGTGCCAGCAGCTCGGAAGGGGGATTGGTGAACACTGAAGCTTTCTTT
CDR3: CASSSEGGLVNTEAFF

size: NA
J: TRBJ1-1
D: NA
V: TRBV2
DNA: TGTGCCAGCAGTGTTATCCTTGAAGCTTTCTTT
CDR3: CASSVILEAFF

size: NA
J: TRBJ2-7
D: NA
V: TRBV9
DNA: TGTGCCAGCAGCGATGGGGGAGGGGGCTACGAGCAGTACTTC
CDR3: CASSDGGGGYEQYF

size: once
J: TRBJ2-7
D: TRBD2
V: TRBV30
DNA: TGTGCCTGGAGTCGCAGCTGGACTAGCGGGCCTTCTGGGGAGCAGTACTTC
CDR3: CAWSRSWTSGPSGEQYF

size: NA
J: TRBJ2-5
D: NA
V: TRBV30
DNA: TGTGCCTGGAGTGTACAGGGAAAGGCGGCCCAGTACTTC
CDR3: CAWSVQGKAAQYF

size: NA
J: TRBJ2-2
D: TRBD2
V: TRBV4-1
DNA: TGCGCCAGCAGCCAAGTGCCGGGACTAGCGGGAGACGGCACCGGGGAGCTGTTTTTT
CDR3: CASSQVPGLAGDGTGELFF

size: NA
J: TRBJ2-4
D: TRBD1
V: TRBV2
DNA: TGTGCCAGCAGGGAGGACAGGCTAGCCAAAAACATTCAGTACTTC
CDR3: CASREDRLAKNIQYF

size: NA
J: TRBJ2-3
D: TRBD2
V: TRBV7-2
DNA: TGTGCCAGCAGCTCCGGACTAGCGGGAGCAGATACGCAGTATTTT
CDR3: CASSSGLAGADTQYF

size: NA
J: TRBJ2-2
D: NA
V: TRBV28
DNA: TGTGCCAGCAGTTTATGGGCAGAGAACACCGGGGAGCTGTTTTTT
CDR3: CASSLWAENTGELFF

size: NA
J: TRBJ2-1
D: NA
V: TRBV5-4
DNA: TGTGCCAGCAGCTTGGAATCTTCCCTATTTGGCGGGACGAACCCGGGTGAGCAGTTCTTC
CDR3: CASSLESSLFGGTNPGEQFF

size: NA
J: TRBJ1-5
D: TRBD1
V: TRBV28
DNA: TGTGCCAGCAGTTTCACAGGGGGCCTACTTCAGCCCCAGCATTTT
CDR3: CASSFTGGLLQPQHF

size: NA
J: TRBJ1-5
D: NA
V: TRBV28
DNA: TGTGCCAGCAGCCGCCCGACAGGCCTCAGCAATCAGCCCCAGCATTTT
CDR3: CASSRPTGLSNQPQHF

size: once
J: TRBJ1-5
D: TRBD1
V: TRBV19
DNA: TGTGCCAGTAGTACCCGGACAGGGGGGAATCAGCCCCAGCATTTT
CDR3: CASSTRTGGNQPQHF

size: NA
J: TRBJ2-7
D: NA
V: TRBV6-1
DNA: TGTGCCAGCCGCCACGGAGGGTCCTACGAGCAGTACTTC
CDR3: CASRHGGSYEQYF

size: NA
J: TRBJ2-7
D: NA
V: TRBV2
DNA: TGTGCCAGCAGGATCACTTTTTACGAGCAGTACTTC
CDR3: CASRITFYEQYF

size: NA
J: TRBJ1-2
D: TRBD1
V: TRBV2
DNA: TGTGCCAGCAGTCTGACGATCGGGACAGGGGGCGGCTACACCTTC
CDR3: CASSLTIGTGGGYTF

size: NA
J: TRBJ1-3
D: TRBD1
V: TRBV30
DNA: TGTGCCTGGAGCCTAATCGGACAGGGGAGAAACACCATATATTTT
CDR3: CAWSLIGQGRNTIYF

size: once
J: TRBJ1-2
D: NA
V: TRBV19
DNA: TGTGCCAGTGCCCGGACAGCCACGGATGGCTACACCTTC
CDR3: CASARTATDGYTF

size: NA
J: TRBJ2-7
D: TRBD2
V: TRBV30
DNA: TGTGCCTGGGCTAGCGGGATTAGCTACGAGCAGTACTTC
CDR3: CAWASGISYEQYF

size: NA
J: TRBJ2-3
D: NA
V: TRBV5-1
DNA: TGCGCCAGCAGCTCCCGAGGCGACACAGATACGCAGTATTTT
CDR3: CASSSRGDTDTQYF

size: few
J: TRBJ1-1
D: NA
V: TRBV6-1
DNA: TGTGCCAGCAGGATGACAGAAGCTTTCTTT
CDR3: CASRMTEAFF